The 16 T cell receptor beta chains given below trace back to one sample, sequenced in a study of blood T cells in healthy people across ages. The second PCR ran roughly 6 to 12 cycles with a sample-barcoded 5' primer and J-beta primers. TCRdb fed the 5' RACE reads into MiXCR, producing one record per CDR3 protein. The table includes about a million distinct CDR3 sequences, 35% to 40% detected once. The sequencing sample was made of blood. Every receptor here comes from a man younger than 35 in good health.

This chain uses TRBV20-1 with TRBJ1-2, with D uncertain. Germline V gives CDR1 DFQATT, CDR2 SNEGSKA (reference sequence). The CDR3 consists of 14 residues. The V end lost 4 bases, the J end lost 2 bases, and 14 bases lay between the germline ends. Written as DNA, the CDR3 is TGCAGTGCTAATGTAGGACGATCCAACTATGGCTACACCTTC. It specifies CSANVGRSNYGYTF.

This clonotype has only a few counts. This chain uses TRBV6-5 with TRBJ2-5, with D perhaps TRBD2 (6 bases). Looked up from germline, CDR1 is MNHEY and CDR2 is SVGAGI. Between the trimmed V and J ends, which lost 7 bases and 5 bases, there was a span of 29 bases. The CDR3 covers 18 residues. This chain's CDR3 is CASTHSKLARNFWETQYF. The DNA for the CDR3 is TGTGCCAGCACCCACTCGAAGCTAGCGAGGAACTTTTGGGAGACCCAGTACTTC.

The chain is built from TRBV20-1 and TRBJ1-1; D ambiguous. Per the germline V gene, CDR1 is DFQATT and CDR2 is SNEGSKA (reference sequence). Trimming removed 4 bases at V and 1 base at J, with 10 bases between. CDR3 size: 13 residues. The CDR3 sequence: CSATPDGNTEAFF. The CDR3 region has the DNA TGCAGTGCTACCCCGGACGGGAACACTGAAGCTTTCTTT.

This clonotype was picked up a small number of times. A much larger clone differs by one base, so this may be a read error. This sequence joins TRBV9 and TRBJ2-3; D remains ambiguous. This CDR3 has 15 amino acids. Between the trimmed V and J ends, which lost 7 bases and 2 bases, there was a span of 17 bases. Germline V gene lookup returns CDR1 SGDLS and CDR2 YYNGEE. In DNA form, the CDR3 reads TGTGCCAGCTTAGAAGTAAGCTACGACACAGATACGCAGTATTTT. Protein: CASLEVSYDTDTQYF.

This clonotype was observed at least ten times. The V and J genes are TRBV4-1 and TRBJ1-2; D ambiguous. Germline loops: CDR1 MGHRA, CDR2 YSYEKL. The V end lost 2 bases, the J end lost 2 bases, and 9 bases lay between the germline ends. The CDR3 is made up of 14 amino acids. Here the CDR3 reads CASSQFPQNYGYTF. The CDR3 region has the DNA TGCGCCAGCAGCCAATTTCCCCAGAACTATGGCTACACCTTC.

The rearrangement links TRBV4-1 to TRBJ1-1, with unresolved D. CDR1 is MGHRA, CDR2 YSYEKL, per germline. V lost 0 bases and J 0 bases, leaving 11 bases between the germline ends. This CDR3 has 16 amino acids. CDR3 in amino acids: CASSQDPSTMNTEAFF. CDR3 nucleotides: TGCGCCAGCAGCCAAGATCCTAGCACCATGAACACTGAAGCTTTCTTT.

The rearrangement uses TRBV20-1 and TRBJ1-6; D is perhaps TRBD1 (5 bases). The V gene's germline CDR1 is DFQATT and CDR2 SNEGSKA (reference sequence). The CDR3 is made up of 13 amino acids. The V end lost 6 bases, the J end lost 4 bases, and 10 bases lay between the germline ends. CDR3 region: CSAPDTYNSPLHF. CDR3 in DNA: TGCAGTGCCCCGGACACTTATAATTCACCCCTCCACTTT.

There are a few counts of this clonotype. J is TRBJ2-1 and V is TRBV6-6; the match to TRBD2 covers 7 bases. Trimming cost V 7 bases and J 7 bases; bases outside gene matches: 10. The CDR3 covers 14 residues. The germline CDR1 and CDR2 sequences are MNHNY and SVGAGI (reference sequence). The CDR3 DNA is TGTGCCAGCAATAAAGGGCTAGCGGTTAATGAGCAGTTCTTC. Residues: CASNKGLAVNEQFF.

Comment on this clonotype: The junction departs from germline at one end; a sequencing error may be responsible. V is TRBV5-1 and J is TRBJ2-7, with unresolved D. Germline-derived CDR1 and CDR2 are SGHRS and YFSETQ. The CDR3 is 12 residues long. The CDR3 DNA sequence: TGCGTCAGCAGCCTTGACGGTTACGAGCAGTACTTC. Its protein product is CVSSLDGYEQYF.

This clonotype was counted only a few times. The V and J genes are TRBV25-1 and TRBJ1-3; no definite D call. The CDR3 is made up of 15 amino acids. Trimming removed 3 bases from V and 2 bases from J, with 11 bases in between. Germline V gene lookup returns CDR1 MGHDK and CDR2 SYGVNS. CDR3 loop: CASSESGRPGNTIYF. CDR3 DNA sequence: TGTGCCAGCAGTGAGTCGGGCAGGCCTGGAAACACCATATATTTT.

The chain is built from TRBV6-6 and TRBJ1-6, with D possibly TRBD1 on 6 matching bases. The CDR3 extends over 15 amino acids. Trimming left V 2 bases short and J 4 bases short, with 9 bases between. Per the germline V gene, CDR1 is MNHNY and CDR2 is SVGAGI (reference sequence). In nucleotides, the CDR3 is TGTGCCAGCAGTTACAGGGGGGGTTATAATTCACCCCTCCACTTT. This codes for CASSYRGGYNSPLHF.

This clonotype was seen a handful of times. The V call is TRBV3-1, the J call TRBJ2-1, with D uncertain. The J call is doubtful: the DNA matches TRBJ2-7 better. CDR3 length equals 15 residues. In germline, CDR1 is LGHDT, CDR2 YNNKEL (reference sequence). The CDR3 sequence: CASSQAGNMAYEQYF. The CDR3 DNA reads TGTGCCAGCAGCCAAGCAGGTAATATGGCCTACGAGCAGTACTTC.

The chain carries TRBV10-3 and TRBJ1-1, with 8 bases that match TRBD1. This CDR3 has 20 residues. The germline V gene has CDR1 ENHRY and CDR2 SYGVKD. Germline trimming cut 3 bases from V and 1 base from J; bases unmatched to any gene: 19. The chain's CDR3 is CAISDKPVSDRDSWNTEAFF. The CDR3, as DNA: TGTGCCATCAGTGACAAACCGGTTTCGGACAGGGACTCTTGGAACACTGAAGCTTTCTTT.

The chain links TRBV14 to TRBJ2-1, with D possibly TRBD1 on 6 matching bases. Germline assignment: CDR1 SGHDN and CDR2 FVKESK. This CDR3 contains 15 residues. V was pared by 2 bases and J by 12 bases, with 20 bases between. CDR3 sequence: CASSQYYGTRSSQFF. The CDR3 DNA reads TGTGCCAGCAGCCAATACTACGGGACACGGTCGTCGCAGTTCTTC.

The CDR3 loop reads CASSADDVGELFF. The CDR3 DNA sequence: TGCGCCAGCAGCGCCGATGATGTCGGGGAGCTGTTTTTT. This sequence joins TRBV5-1 and TRBJ2-2; D is ambiguous. This CDR3 has 13 amino acids. Trimming cost V 4 bases and J 7 bases, with 11 bases left between them. Germline lookup yields CDR1 SGHRS and CDR2 YFSETQ.

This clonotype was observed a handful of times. CDR3 sequence reads: CASSLESANTEAFF. CDR3 nucleotides: TGCGCCAGCAGCTTGGAGTCAGCTAACACTGAAGCTTTCTTT. This rearrangement joins TRBV5-1 to TRBJ1-1; D is unresolved. With 0 bases removed from V and 2 bases from J, the gap between germline ends came to 8 bases. The CDR3 runs 14 residues. In germline, CDR1 is SGHRS, CDR2 YFSETQ. The full variable domain, in which reference TRBV5-1 and TRBJ1-1 provide the parts outside the CDR3, is KAGVTQTPRYLIKTRGQQVTLSCSPISGHRSVSWYQQTPGQGLQFLFEYFSETQRNKGNFPGRFSGRQFSNSRSEMNVSTLELGDSALYLCASSLESANTEAFFGQGTRLTVV.